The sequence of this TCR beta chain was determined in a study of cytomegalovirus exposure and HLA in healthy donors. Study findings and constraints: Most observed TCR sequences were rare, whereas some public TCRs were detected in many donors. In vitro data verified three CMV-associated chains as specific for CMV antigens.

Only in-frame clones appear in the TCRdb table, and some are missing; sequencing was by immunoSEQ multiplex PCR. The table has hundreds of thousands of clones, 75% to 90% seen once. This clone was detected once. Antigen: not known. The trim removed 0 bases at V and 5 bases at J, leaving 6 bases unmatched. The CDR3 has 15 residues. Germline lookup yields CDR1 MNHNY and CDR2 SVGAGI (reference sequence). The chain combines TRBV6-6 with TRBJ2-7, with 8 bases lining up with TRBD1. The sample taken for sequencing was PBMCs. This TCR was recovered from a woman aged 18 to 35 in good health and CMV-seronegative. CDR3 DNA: TGTGCCAGCAGTTACTCTAGGACAGGGTCCCACGAGCAGTACTTC. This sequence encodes CASSYSRTGSHEQYF.